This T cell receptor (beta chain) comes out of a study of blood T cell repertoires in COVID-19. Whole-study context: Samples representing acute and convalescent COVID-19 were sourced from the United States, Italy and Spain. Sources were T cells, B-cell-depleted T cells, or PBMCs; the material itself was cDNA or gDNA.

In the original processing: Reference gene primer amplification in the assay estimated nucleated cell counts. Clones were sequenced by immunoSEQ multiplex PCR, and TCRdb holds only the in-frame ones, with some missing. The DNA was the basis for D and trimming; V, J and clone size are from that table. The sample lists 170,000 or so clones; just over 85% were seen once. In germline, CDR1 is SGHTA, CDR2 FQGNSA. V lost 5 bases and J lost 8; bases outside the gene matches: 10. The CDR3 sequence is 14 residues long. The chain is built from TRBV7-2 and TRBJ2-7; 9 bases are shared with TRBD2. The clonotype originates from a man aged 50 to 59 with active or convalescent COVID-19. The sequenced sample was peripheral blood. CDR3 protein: CASSLGLAGGKQYF. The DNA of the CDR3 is TGTGCCAGCAGCCTGGGACTAGCCGGGGGGAAGCAGTACTTC.